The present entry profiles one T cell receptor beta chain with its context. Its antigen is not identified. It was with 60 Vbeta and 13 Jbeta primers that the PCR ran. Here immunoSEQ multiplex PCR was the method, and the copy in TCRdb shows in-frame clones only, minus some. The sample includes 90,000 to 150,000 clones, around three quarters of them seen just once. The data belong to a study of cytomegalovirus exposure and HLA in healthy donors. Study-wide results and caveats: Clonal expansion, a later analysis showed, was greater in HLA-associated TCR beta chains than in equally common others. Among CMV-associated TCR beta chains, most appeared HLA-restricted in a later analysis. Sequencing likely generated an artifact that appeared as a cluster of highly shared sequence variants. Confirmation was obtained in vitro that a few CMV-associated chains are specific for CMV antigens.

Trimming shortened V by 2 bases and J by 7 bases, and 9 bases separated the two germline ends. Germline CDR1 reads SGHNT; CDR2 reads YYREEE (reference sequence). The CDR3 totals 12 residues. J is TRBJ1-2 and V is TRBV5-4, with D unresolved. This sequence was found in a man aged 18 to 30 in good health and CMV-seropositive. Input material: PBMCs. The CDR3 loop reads CASSFIELGYTF. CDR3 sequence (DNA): TGTGCCAGCAGCTTTATCGAGCTTGGCTACACCTTC.